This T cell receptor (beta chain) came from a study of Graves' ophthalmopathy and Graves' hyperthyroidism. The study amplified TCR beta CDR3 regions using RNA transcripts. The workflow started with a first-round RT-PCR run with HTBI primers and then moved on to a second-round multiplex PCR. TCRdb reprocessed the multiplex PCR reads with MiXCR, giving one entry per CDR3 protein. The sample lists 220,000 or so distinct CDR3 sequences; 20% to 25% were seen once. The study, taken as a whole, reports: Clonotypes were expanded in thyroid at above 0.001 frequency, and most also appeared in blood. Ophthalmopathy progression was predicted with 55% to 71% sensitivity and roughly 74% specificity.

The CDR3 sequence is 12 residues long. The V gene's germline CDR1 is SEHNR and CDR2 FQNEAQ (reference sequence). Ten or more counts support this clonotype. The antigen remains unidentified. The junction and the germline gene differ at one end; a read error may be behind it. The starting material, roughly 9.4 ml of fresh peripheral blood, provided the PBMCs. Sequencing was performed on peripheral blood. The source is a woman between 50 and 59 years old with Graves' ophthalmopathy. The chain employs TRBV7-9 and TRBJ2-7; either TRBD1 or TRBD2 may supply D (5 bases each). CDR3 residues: CTSSLEGYEQYF. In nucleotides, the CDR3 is TGTACCAGCAGCTTAGAGGGGTACGAGCAGTACTTC.